The rows below give T cell receptor beta chains drawn from one sample of a study of blood T cell repertoires in COVID-19. TCRdb's table, derived via immunoSEQ multiplex PCR, lists solely in-frame clones and lacks some. Of approximately 300,000 clones in the sample, about 89% were seen once. Source material: PBMCs or T cells enriched from blood (not recorded which). The receptors were gathered from a woman aged 25 to 39 who had recovered from COVID-19. Each CDR3 is given with its conserved first and last residue. D genes are given only for firm matches. Size values are once, few and many counts, or a class for expanded clones, and some rows have none.

d_call j_call clone_size v_call cdr3_nt cdr3_aa
TRBD1 TRBJ2-5 - TRBV18 TGTGCCAGCTCACCCGGGACAGGGGGTACCCAGTACTTC CASSPGTGGTQYF
TRBD1 TRBJ1-2 once TRBV6-5 TGTGCCAGCGCCGGGACAGGGGGCGAATACTATGGCTACACCTTC CASAGTGGEYYGYTF
TRBD1 TRBJ2-7 - TRBV11-3 TGTGCCAGCAGCTTAGGGACAGGCCTCGAGCAGTACTTC CASSLGTGLEQYF
TRBD1 TRBJ1-1 - TRBV19 TGTGCCAGTAGGTCACAGGGGATCAACACTGAAGCTTTCTTT CASRSQGINTEAFF
TRBD1 TRBJ1-1 - TRBV6-5 TGTGCCAGCAGTCGACAGGGAGGTGTCTCTGAAGCTTTCTTT CASSRQGGVSEAFF
- TRBJ1-5 - TRBV11-2 TGTGCCAGCAGCTTAGATGGCGGTGGCAATCAGCCCCAGCATTTT CASSLDGGGNQPQHF
- TRBJ1-1 - TRBV7-2 TGTGCCAGCAGCTTAGCCCTAACAGAGAACACTGAAGCTTTCTTT CASSLALTENTEAFF
- TRBJ1-2 many TRBV14 TGTGCCAGCGGGAGTAGAGTCTATGGCTACACCTTC CASGSRVYGYTF
- TRBJ1-1 once TRBV2 TGTGCCACCCTACTCGACACTGAAGCTTTCTTT CATLLDTEAFF
- TRBJ2-1 - TRBV5-1 TGCGCCAGCAGCTTCACGAGAAGTGAGCAGTTCTTC CASSFTRSEQFF
TRBD2 TRBJ2-1 - TRBV15 TGTGCCACCAGCGAGGGGCGGGGGGGCTTCTTGGATGAGCAGTTCTTC CATSEGRGGFLDEQFF
- TRBJ2-3 - TRBV13 TGTGCCAGCACCCCCAATGGGGCGACAGATACGCAGTATTTT CASTPNGATDTQYF
- TRBJ1-5 - TRBV5-6 TGTGCCAGCAGCTTGTCAGGGGTTATCTATCAGCCCCAGCATTTT CASSLSGVIYQPQHF
- TRBJ1-2 - TRBV18 TGTGCCAGCTCCCCCGAGGGGGGGGACTATGGCTACACCTTC CASSPEGGDYGYTF
TRBD1 TRBJ1-2 - TRBV5-1 TGCGCCAGCAGCTTGGGGACAGGGGGCTATGGCTACACCTTC CASSLGTGGYGYTF
TRBD1 TRBJ2-1 once TRBV28 TGTGCCAGCAGTGCCCCGGGACAGGGGTTTTATGAGCAGTTCTTC CASSAPGQGFYEQFF
TRBD1 TRBJ1-1 - TRBV5-4 TGTGCCAGCAGCTTGGAAGACAGGGGGACCGTTGAAGCTTTCTTT CASSLEDRGTVEAFF
- TRBJ2-5 - TRBV7-9 TGTGCCAGCAGCCCCGGAGGGTCGGCAGAGACCCAGTACTTC CASSPGGSAETQYF
TRBD2 TRBJ2-3 - TRBV11-3 TGTGCCAGCAGCCCCCGTAGCGGGGATACAGATACGCAGTATTTT CASSPRSGDTDTQYF
- TRBJ1-2 - TRBV7-8 TGTGCCAGCAGCTTAACAGGGAAAGGCTATGGCTACACCTTC CASSLTGKGYGYTF
- TRBJ1-2 few TRBV20-1 TGCAGTGCTAGAGAGAAGAGCCTCTACACCTTC CSAREKSLYTF
- TRBJ2-1 - TRBV27 TGTGCCAGCAGTAACATGGCTATCGCGGATAATGAGCAGTTCTTC CASSNMAIADNEQFF
- TRBJ1-4 few TRBV4-3 TGCGCCAGCAGCCACCATACAGATGGTGAAAAACTGTTTTTT CASSHHTDGEKLFF
- TRBJ1-1 - TRBV27 TGTGCCAGCAGTCACTCGAAGATCGCTGAAGCTTTCTTT CASSHSKIAEAFF
TRBD2 TRBJ2-1 - TRBV4-1 TGCGCCAGCAGCCAAGATGCGACTAGCGGGGGAGATTACAATGAGCAGTTCTTC CASSQDATSGGDYNEQFF
TRBD1 TRBJ2-7 - TRBV7-2 TGTGCCAGCAGCTCCAATGTACAGGGGACCTACGAGCAGTACTTC CASSSNVQGTYEQYF
- TRBJ1-2 - TRBV9 TGTGCCAGCAGCGAGAATCTGGGGGGGAACTATGGCTACACCTTC CASSENLGGNYGYTF
- TRBJ1-3 - TRBV6-6 TGTGCCAGCAGTCGGGACATTCAGGGGCTCTCTGGAAACACCATATATTTT CASSRDIQGLSGNTIYF
- TRBJ1-1 - TRBV6-5 TGTGCCAGCACTTACAGGTGGGGAGACACTGAAGCTTTCTTT CASTYRWGDTEAFF